These 7 T cell receptor beta chains were all obtained from the same sample, sequenced in a study of shared clonotypes between healthy human individuals. TCRdb's table, derived via immunoSEQ multiplex PCR, lists solely in-frame clones and lacks some. The sample has 800,000 to 1,200,000 clones, 75% to 85% seen once. Source material: memory CD4+ T cells from PBMCs. This sample's subset: CD45RA-negative fraction. Receptors were obtained from a man younger than 30 in good health. Some clones in this sample may be carry-over from other donors' samples.

This rearrangement joins TRBV4-1 to TRBJ2-5, with D possibly matching TRBD2 (6 bases). Germline assignment: CDR1 MGHRA and CDR2 YSYEKL. Trimming stripped 4 bases from V and 5 bases from J, with 17 bases between. The CDR3 contains 15 residues. As DNA, the CDR3 is TGCGCCAGCAGCCCCTCGGAGGGTCGTCGGGAGACCCAGTACTTC. This translates into CASSPSEGRRETQYF.

J is TRBJ1-1 and V is TRBV7-7; D is unclear. CDR3 size: 13 residues. In germline, CDR1 is SSHAT, CDR2 FNYEAQ (reference sequence). V gave up 5 bases and J gave up 0 bases, with 7 bases separating them. The CDR3 here is CASSPRLNTEAFF. CDR3 DNA: TGTGCCAGCAGCCCCAGGCTGAACACTGAAGCTTTCTTT.

A remark on this clone: One base away lies a much larger clone, so this may be a sequencing read error. CDR3 loop: CNVTPTTPETQYF. The CDR3 nucleotides read TGCAACGTTACCCCGACCACCCCCGAGACCCAGTACTTC. The chain uses TRBV29-1 and TRBJ2-5, with D unclear. Germline CDR1 SQVTM, CDR2 ANQGSEA. This CDR3 has 13 amino acids.

The V and J genes are TRBV27 and TRBJ1-5; D remains ambiguous. The CDR3 is 13 residues long. Trimming left V 5 bases short and J 4 bases short, with 9 bases between. Looked up from germline, CDR1 is MNHEY and CDR2 is SMNVEV (reference sequence). Here the CDR3 DNA reads TGTGCCAGCAGTCCCACCCCTAATCAGCCCCAGCATTTT. Protein sequence: CASSPTPNQPQHF.

A word on this clone: The identical CDR3 is also encoded by other nucleotide sequences in the sample. CDR3 residues: CASSLEAEAFF. CDR3 DNA: TGTGCCAGCAGTTTAGAGGCTGAAGCTTTCTTT. The chain employs TRBV28 and TRBJ1-1; D is unresolved. V dropped 2 bases and J dropped 6 bases, with 4 bases sitting between them. The germline V gene has CDR1 MDHEN and CDR2 SYDVKM. The CDR3 covers 11 residues.

Points on this clone: Within the sample, other DNA sequences also encode this same CDR3. The gene calls are TRBV7-9 and TRBJ2-3, with a possible D match to TRBD2 (6 bases). This CDR3 is 14 amino acids long. V gave up 1 base and J gave up 3 bases, with 8 bases separating them. The germline V gene encodes CDR1 SEHNR and CDR2 FQNEAQ (reference sequence). The CDR3 spells CASSLDGGTDTQYF. In DNA form, the CDR3 reads TGTGCCAGCAGCTTAGACGGAGGGACAGATACGCAGTATTTT.

This chain links TRBV7-9 with TRBJ2-5; 7 bases are shared with TRBD1. Germline V CDR1 and CDR2: SEHNR, FQNEAQ (reference sequence). Losses at the gene ends were 6 bases for V and 5 bases for J; bases not matched to a gene: 6. This CDR3 is built from 13 residues. The DNA of the CDR3 is TGTGCCAGCAGGCCTACAGGGGTGGAGACCCAGTACTTC. Amino acid sequence: CASRPTGVETQYF.